This TCR beta chain came from a study of neurological immune-mediated disorders. TCRdb re-derived calls from the 5' RACE reads in MiXCR, one entry per CDR3 protein. The table includes about 38,000 distinct CDR3 sequences, 11% detected once. V lost 5 bases and J lost 4, with 12 bases in between. Germline CDR1 SGHRS, CDR2 YFSETQ. CDR3 size: 13 residues. The time point: technical triplicate 1. In its sample, this clonotype was seen many times. The specimen was PBMCs. V gene TRBV5-1 combines with J gene TRBJ1-2; D is unresolved. This TCR came from a man aged 60 to 75 with HTLV-1-associated myelopathy (HAM/TSP). CDR3 residues: CASRPQRAYGYTF. The CDR3 DNA follows: TGCGCCAGCAGACCTCAACGAGCCTATGGCTACACCTTC.